The sequence of this T cell receptor beta chain was determined in a study of tumor-infiltrating lymphocytes in primary liver carcinoma. As for the study in general: Enrolled patients were male and female, aged 30 to 69 years.

The researchers produced TCR beta cDNA from about 510 ng total RNA with a constant-region primer. Three rounds of nested multiplex PCR with slightly modified ARM-PCR produced TCR beta libraries. The first two PCR rounds, around 11 cycles each, used TRBV1-TRBV30 forward primers and a C-beta reverse primer. TCRdb re-analysed the multiplex PCR reads in MiXCR, keeping a single row per CDR3 protein. The table has about 35,000 distinct CDR3 sequences, 74% seen once. Germline lookup yields CDR1 SGHAT and CDR2 FQNNGV. The CDR3 consists of 14 residues. The V end lost 6 bases, the J end lost 2 bases, and 14 bases lay between the germline ends. The tissue used was unsorted bulk material of roughly 17-34 mg. RNA and DNA were co-extracted from it with the AllPrep DNA/RNA mini kit.

The V gene is TRBV11-2, the J gene TRBJ2-7; TRBD1 might be the D (5 bases). Input material: liver tumor tissue from sampling region 4. Noted subset: tumor region T4, right-lateral pole. This TCR was recovered from a man aged 40-50 years with primary liver carcinoma and hepatitis B virus infection. CDR3 nucleotides: TGTGCCAGCAGTTTAATGGACAATGCCTACGAGCAGTACTTC. Translating it yields CASSLMDNAYEQYF.